These T cell receptor beta chains were read from a single sample in a study of T cell changes during pregnancy in multiple sclerosis. Profiling relied on immunoSEQ multiplex PCR, and the TCRdb table lists in-frame clones only, not all of them. The profile shows about 51,000 clones, under 95% of them singletons. Sequences were derived from CD4+ T cells from peripheral blood mononuclear cells, sampled in the second trimester of pregnancy. These receptors were taken from a female donor with multiple sclerosis, enrolled in a pregnancy study. Each CDR3 is given with its conserved first and last residue. D genes are given only for firm matches. Some rows mark clone size as missing; the rest say once, few, many or name a class of expanded clone.

v_call	d_call	j_call	clone_size	cdr3_aa	cdr3_nt
TRBV29-1	NA	TRBJ1-1	NA	CSVLWSRGTEAFF	TGCAGCGTTTTATGGTCAAGGGGCACTGAAGCTTTCTTT
TRBV9	NA	TRBJ1-6	NA	CASSVQGENSPLHF	TGTGCCAGCAGCGTCCAGGGTGAGAATTCACCCCTCCACTTT
TRBV4-2	NA	TRBJ1-1	NA	CASSQVGPRNTEAFF	TGTGCCAGCAGCCAAGTTGGGCCGAGGAACACTGAAGCTTTCTTT
TRBV11-2	NA	TRBJ1-5	NA	CASSLGAGSNQPQHF	TGTGCCAGCAGCTTAGGGGCGGGCAGCAATCAGCCCCAGCATTTT
TRBV7-2	TRBD2	TRBJ2-5	NA	CASSWATSGGWQETQYF	TGTGCCAGCAGCTGGGCGACTAGCGGGGGGTGGCAGGAGACCCAGTACTTC
TRBV10-3	TRBD1	TRBJ2-7	NA	CAISEGQGKDEQYF	TGTGCCATCAGTGAGGGACAGGGAAAGGACGAGCAGTACTTC
TRBV27	TRBD1	TRBJ2-5	NA	CASSPRTGRETQYF	TGTGCCAGCAGCCCAAGGACAGGTCGGGAGACCCAGTACTTC
TRBV11-1	TRBD1	TRBJ1-1	NA	CASSLGVQGWNTEAFF	TGTGCCAGCAGCTTAGGGGTACAGGGGTGGAACACTGAAGCTTTCTTT
TRBV11-2	TRBD2	TRBJ2-3	NA	CASSPHRGGADTQYF	TGTGCCAGCAGCCCTCACCGCGGGGGGGCAGATACGCAGTATTTT
TRBV4-3	NA	TRBJ1-6	NA	CASSQGVVPPLHF	TGCGCCAGCAGCCAAGGAGTAGTCCCACCCCTCCACTTT
TRBV7-2	NA	TRBJ2-3	NA	CASSLIVAEPFTDTQYF	TGTGCCAGCAGCTTAATCGTGGCCGAACCTTTCACAGATACGCAGTATTTT
TRBV4-1	NA	TRBJ1-1	NA	CASSLEGQLTEAFF	TGCGCCAGCAGCCTAGAGGGACAACTCACTGAAGCTTTCTTT
TRBV6-6	TRBD1	TRBJ1-6	few	CAGGQGNSPLHF	TGTGCCGGGGGACAGGGGAATTCACCCCTCCACTTT
TRBV4-2	NA	TRBJ2-7	NA	CASSQQEESSYEQYF	TGTGCCAGCAGCCAACAGGAGGAGAGCTCCTACGAGCAGTACTTC
TRBV4-3	NA	TRBJ2-7	NA	CASSQDGYEQYF	TGCGCCAGCAGCCAAGACGGCTACGAGCAGTACTTC
TRBV6-6	TRBD1	TRBJ2-7	NA	CASSPRDSVYEQYF	TGTGCCAGCAGCCCCCGGGACAGCGTTTACGAGCAGTACTTC
TRBV19	NA	TRBJ1-2	once	CASNSGEIGYTF	TGTGCCAGCAACTCCGGAGAGATTGGCTACACCTTC
TRBV19	NA	TRBJ1-6	NA	CASSIPAAQGYNSPLHF	TGTGCCAGTAGTATACCCGCGGCTCAGGGATATAATTCACCCCTCCACTTT
TRBV2	NA	TRBJ2-1	NA	CASSPVGEQFF	TGTGCCAGCAGCCCCGTCGGTGAGCAGTTCTTC
TRBV6-6	TRBD1	TRBJ1-4	NA	CASSDRALNEKLFF	TGTGCCAGCAGCGACAGGGCTCTCAATGAAAAACTGTTTTTT
TRBV6-5	NA	TRBJ1-2	NA	CASSRHRLDGYTF	TGTGCCAGCAGTCGACACCGGCTGGATGGCTACACCTTC